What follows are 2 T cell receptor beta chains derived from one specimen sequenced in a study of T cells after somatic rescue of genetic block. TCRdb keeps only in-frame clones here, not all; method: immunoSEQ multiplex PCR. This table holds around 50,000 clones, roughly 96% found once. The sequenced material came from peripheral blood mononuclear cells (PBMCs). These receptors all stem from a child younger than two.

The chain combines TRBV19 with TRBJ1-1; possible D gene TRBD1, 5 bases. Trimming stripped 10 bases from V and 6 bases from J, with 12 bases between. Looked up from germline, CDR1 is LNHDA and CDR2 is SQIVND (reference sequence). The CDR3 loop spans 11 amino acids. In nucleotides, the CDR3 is TGTGCCACCGGTGGGGGGGCTGAAGCTTTCTTT. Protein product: CATGGGAEAFF.

The CDR3 reads CASSNNRGDTEAFF. DNA of the CDR3: TGTGCCAGCAGCAATAACAGGGGGGACACTGAAGCTTTCTTT. The rearrangement uses TRBV21-1 and TRBJ1-1; the table names TRBD1, a call not compared with the DNA. TRBV21-1 is a listed pseudogene. This CDR3 comprises 14 residues.